One and the same sample provided the 32 T cell receptor beta chains below, sequenced in a study of cytomegalovirus exposure and HLA in healthy donors. The PCR had 60 Vbeta and 13 Jbeta primers. Using immunoSEQ multiplex PCR, the repertoire was profiled, and TCRdb retains in-frame clones only, with some absent. The sample includes roughly 100,000 clones, approximately 72% of them seen just once. Sequenced input: PBMCs. These receptors were collected from a man aged 25 to 45 in good health and CMV-seronegative.

This clone has a handful of counts. The V call is TRBV29-1, the J call TRBJ1-4; D remains unclear. Trimming pared 4 bases from V and 7 bases from J, leaving 13 bases between. This CDR3 has 13 residues. Germline V CDR1 and CDR2: SQVTM, ANQGSEA. CDR3 nucleotide sequence: TGCAGCGTTGTACCCCCAACCGGTGAAAAACTGTTTTTT. As protein: CSVVPPTGEKLFF.

As DNA, the CDR3 is TGTGCCAGCAGTGTCGGGACACCCGTCAATCAGCCCCAGCATTTT. Translation gives CASSVGTPVNQPQHF. The chain recombines TRBV6-5 with TRBJ1-5; a weak D match, TRBD1 (6 bases). The CDR3 is 15 residues long. V shed 5 bases and J shed 3 bases, with 14 bases lying between them. CDR1 is MNHEY and CDR2 is SVGAGI in the germline V gene.

V gene TRBV4-3 combines with J gene TRBJ2-2; no clear D. Per the germline V gene, CDR1 is LGHNA and CDR2 is YSLEER. The CDR3 totals 15 residues. Deletions cut 4 bases from V and 0 bases from J, with 9 bases between. The CDR3 protein is CASSLSLTNTGELFF. CDR3 nucleotides: TGCGCCAGCAGCCTAAGCCTCACGAACACCGGGGAGCTGTTTTTT.

This clone was detected only once. The genes are TRBV5-8 and TRBJ1-2, with 8 bases that match TRBD1. V was pared by 5 bases and J by 7 bases, with 7 bases of the junction left unmatched. This CDR3 contains 13 residues. Germline V lookup: CDR1 SGHTS, CDR2 YDEGEE. This chain's CDR3 is CASRQGGVCGYTF. CDR3 nucleotide sequence: TGTGCCAGCAGACAGGGGGGGGTCTGTGGCTACACCTTC.

V and J are TRBV19 and TRBJ1-2, with 10 nucleotides matching TRBD1. Germline CDR1 reads LNHDA; CDR2 reads SQIVND (reference sequence). The ends lost 4 bases at V and 2 bases at J; junction bases unmatched: 10. The CDR3 extends over 17 amino acids. CDR3 in DNA: TGTGCCAGTAGTAACGGGACAGGGGCCCCTTCGAACTATGGCTACACCTTC. The encoded protein is CASSNGTGAPSNYGYTF.

The chain has TRBV10-3 and TRBJ2-3, with 11 bases identical to TRBD1. Germline assignment: CDR1 ENHRY and CDR2 SYGVKD. The CDR3 contains 15 residues. V gave up 10 bases and J gave up 4 bases; unmatched junction bases: 10. CDR3 in amino acids: CATQPGTGGPDTQYF. CDR3 DNA sequence: TGTGCCACCCAACCCGGGACAGGGGGACCAGATACGCAGTATTTT.

This chain's CDR3 is CASSETPGGPSEQYF. CDR3 nucleotides: TGTGCCAGCAGCGAGACCCCGGGGGGGCCCTCCGAGCAGTACTTC. The chain uses TRBV9 and TRBJ2-7; the match to TRBD2 covers 8 bases. J gave up 6 bases and V 3 bases, and 11 bases lay outside the gene matches. The CDR3 loop spans 15 amino acids. Germline lookup yields CDR1 SGDLS and CDR2 YYNGEE.

The chain couples TRBV4-3 to TRBJ2-1, with 12 nucleotides matching TRBD2. The germline gives CDR1 LGHNA, CDR2 YSLEER. This CDR3 has 16 residues. The junction had 5 bases not matched to a gene; V was cut back by 0 bases and J by 8 bases. CDR3 in amino acids: CASSQDLAGGPYEQFF. CDR3 DNA sequence: TGCGCCAGCAGCCAAGATCTAGCGGGGGGGCCCTATGAGCAGTTCTTC.

Regarding this clone: This sample includes further DNA sequences coding for the same CDR3. The chain has TRBV4-3 and TRBJ1-2; 7 bases fit TRBD1. Germline-derived CDR1 and CDR2 are LGHNA and YSLEER. J gave up 7 bases and V 1 base, and 6 bases lay outside the gene matches. This CDR3 region has 14 residues. CDR3 residues: CASSQARTGSGYTF. CDR3 sequence (DNA): TGCGCCAGCAGCCAAGCGAGGACAGGTTCTGGCTACACCTTC.

The chain carries TRBV27 and TRBJ2-3, with 9 nucleotides matching TRBD1. Unmatched junction bases numbered 4, after V lost 4 bases and J lost 5 bases. The CDR3 loop spans 14 amino acids. The germline V gene encodes CDR1 MNHEY and CDR2 SMNVEV (reference sequence). The CDR3 region is CASSSDRGVDTQYF. Here the CDR3 DNA reads TGTGCCAGCAGTTCAGACAGGGGGGTAGATACGCAGTATTTT.

The chain has TRBV7-6 and TRBJ2-3; maybe TRBD1 (6 bases). The CDR3 covers 17 residues. V was trimmed by 1 base and J by 0 bases, leaving 14 bases between them. The germline V gene encodes CDR1 SGHVS and CDR2 FNYEAQ. The CDR3 DNA is TGTGCCAGCAGCTTAGTAGCTGGGACACCTAGCACAGATACGCAGTATTTT. It codes for CASSLVAGTPSTDTQYF.

The chain is built from TRBV28 and TRBJ1-2; tentative D call: TRBD1 (6 bases). V lost 1 base and J 3 bases, leaving 15 bases between the germline ends. The CDR3 has 16 amino acids. The germline V gene encodes CDR1 MDHEN and CDR2 SYDVKM. CDR3 in DNA: TGTGCCAGCAGTTTATACAGGACAGCCGCTGACTATGGCTACACCTTC. This sequence encodes CASSLYRTAADYGYTF.

A word on this clone: Other nucleotide sequences from this sample produce the same CDR3. This CDR3 is CASSLLGGATEAFF. DNA for the CDR3: TGTGCCAGCAGTTTATTAGGGGGGGCGACTGAAGCTTTCTTT. The rearrangement uses TRBV28 and TRBJ1-1, with a tentative D call TRBD1 (6 bases). Trimming cost V 1 base and J 5 bases, with 11 bases left between them. CDR3 length: 14 residues. The V gene's germline CDR1 is MDHEN and CDR2 SYDVKM.

The CDR3 sequence is CASSAVRGLNEQYF. The CDR3 nucleotides are TGTGCCAGCAGTGCGGTCAGGGGTCTAAACGAGCAGTACTTC. V gene TRBV2 combines with J gene TRBJ2-7; a possible D gene is TRBD1 (6 bases). Per the germline V gene, CDR1 is SNHLY and CDR2 is FYNNEI. This CDR3 contains 14 residues. V was shortened by 4 bases and J by 5 bases, with 15 bases between the two germline ends.

This sequence joins TRBV28 and TRBJ1-6, with no clear D. Germline values: CDR1 MDHEN, CDR2 SYDVKM. V was cut by 4 bases and J by 14 bases, with 12 bases left in between. This CDR3 contains 12 residues. In nucleotides, the CDR3 is TGTGCCAGCAGTTCCGAATTTCGGGCCCTCCACTTT. Translating it yields CASSSEFRALHF.

The V and J genes are TRBV9 and TRBJ2-1; 15 bases match TRBD2. The V gene end was trimmed by 4 bases and the J gene end by 8 bases; junction bases not matched to a gene: 7. This CDR3 comprises 16 residues. Germline V gene lookup returns CDR1 SGDLS and CDR2 YYNGEE. The CDR3 DNA sequence: TGTGCCAGCAGCTCCAGGACTAGCGGGAGGGGCCATGAGCAGTTCTTC. Translated: CASSSRTSGRGHEQFF.

This clone turned up a few times. The chain combines TRBV19 with TRBJ1-2; the match to TRBD1 covers 8 bases. CDR1 and CDR2 (germline): LNHDA, SQIVND (reference sequence). V shed 10 bases and J 1 base; nucleotides not matched to a gene: 8. The CDR3 loop spans 14 amino acids. The CDR3 DNA reads TGTGCCATCTACAGGGACAGGATTAACTATGGCTACACCTTC. Translating it yields CAIYRDRINYGYTF.

The V gene is TRBV5-4, the J gene TRBJ2-5; the match to TRBD1 covers 7 bases. The V segment lost 2 bases and the J segment 5 bases; nucleotides outside the gene matches: 6. The CDR3 has 14 residues. Germline-derived CDR1 and CDR2 are SGHNT and YYREEE (reference sequence). The CDR3 DNA is TGTGCCAGCAGCTTTACAGGGGTCAAGGAGACCCAGTACTTC. It specifies CASSFTGVKETQYF.

CDR3 sequence (DNA): TGTGCCAGCGCTCCGGGAGGTTCCTACGAGCAGTACTTC. This translates into CASAPGGSYEQYF. The gene calls are TRBV6-1 and TRBJ2-7, with 7 nucleotides matching TRBD2. The CDR3 has 13 amino acids. Germline values: CDR1 MNHNS, CDR2 SASEGT. The junction had 5 bases not matched to a gene; V was cut back by 8 bases and J by 1 base.

With respect to this clone: In the same sample, other DNA sequences code for this CDR3. The V gene is TRBV4-3, the J gene TRBJ2-7, with TRBD1 identical over 8 bases. Unmatched junction bases numbered 4, after V lost 1 base and J lost 2 bases. Germline CDR1 reads LGHNA; CDR2 reads YSLEER. The CDR3 runs 15 residues. This CDR3 reads CASSQVGQGPYEQYF. The CDR3 coding sequence is TGCGCCAGCAGCCAAGTTGGACAGGGACCCTACGAGCAGTACTTC.

V is TRBV27 and J is TRBJ2-5, with TRBD1 matching over 7 bases. CDR3 length: 14 amino acids. V gave up 0 bases and J gave up 5 bases; unmatched junction bases: 3. CDR1 is MNHEY, CDR2 SMNVEV, per germline (reference sequence). Written as DNA, the CDR3 is TGTGCCAGCAGTTTATCAGGGGGCGGGGAGACCCAGTACTTC. This codes for CASSLSGGGETQYF.

The chain combines TRBV6-6 with TRBJ1-6; no firm D call. V dropped 7 bases and J dropped 9 bases, with 13 bases sitting between them. CDR3 length: 13 residues. CDR1 and CDR2 from the germline V gene are MNHNY and SVGAGI (reference sequence). The chain's CDR3 is CASTEPLSSPLHF. CDR3 in DNA: TGTGCCAGCACTGAGCCCCTAAGTTCACCCCTCCACTTT.

This rearrangement joins TRBV29-1 to TRBJ1-2; D perhaps matches TRBD1 (5 bases). Looked up from germline, CDR1 is SQVTM and CDR2 is ANQGSEA. The CDR3 loop spans 12 amino acids. Between the trimmed V and J ends, which lost 7 bases and 3 bases, there was a span of 12 bases. The chain's CDR3 is CSGVRGDYGYTF. The CDR3 bases are TGCAGCGGCGTCCGGGGGGACTATGGCTACACCTTC.

The chain combines TRBV6-6 with TRBJ2-7; 9 bases are shared with TRBD2. Per germline, CDR1 MNHNY and CDR2 SVGAGI (reference sequence). The CDR3 is 15 residues long. Trimming cost V 7 bases and J 1 base; bases outside gene matches: 8. CDR3 sequence (DNA): TGTGCCAGCACCAAGCTAGCGGGGACTTCCTACGAGCAGTACTTC. Its translation is CASTKLAGTSYEQYF.

The chain links TRBV7-7 to TRBJ2-5, with D tentatively TRBD2 (5 bases). Trimming removed 0 bases from V and 4 bases from J, with 9 bases in between. CDR1 SSHAT and CDR2 FNYEAQ come from the germline V gene (reference sequence). This CDR3 has 14 amino acids. CDR3 DNA sequence: TGTGCCAGCAGCTTAGCTGATGGAGGAGAGACCCAGTACTTC. It codes for CASSLADGGETQYF.

The table lists this clone with a few counts. This sequence joins TRBV5-1 and TRBJ2-3; D remains unclear. The V gene's germline CDR1 is SGHRS and CDR2 YFSETQ. Trimming stripped 0 bases from V and 2 bases from J, with 7 bases between. There are 14 residues in the CDR3. DNA for the CDR3: TGCGCCAGCAGCTTGGACAACCCCACAGATACGCAGTATTTT. It translates to CASSLDNPTDTQYF.

The chain couples TRBV6-5 to TRBJ1-2, with D perhaps matching TRBD1 (6 bases). Trimming took 4 bases from V and 3 from J, leaving 12 bases between them. This CDR3 is 14 amino acids long. Germline values: CDR1 MNHEY, CDR2 SVGAGI. CDR3 region: CASSSGGLHYGYTF. The CDR3 DNA is TGTGCCAGCAGTTCCGGGGGGCTTCACTATGGCTACACCTTC.

Written as DNA, the CDR3 is TGCAGCGACGCGGACAGGAAGGAAGAGACCCAGTACTTC. This translates into CSDADRKEETQYF. The chain couples TRBV29-1 to TRBJ2-5; 7 bases match TRBD1. With 7 bases clipped from V and 3 bases from J, the junction kept 8 bases outside the gene matches. The CDR3 loop spans 13 amino acids. The germline V gene encodes CDR1 SQVTM and CDR2 ANQGSEA.

CDR3 in amino acids: CASSLFRAGGPPFF. The CDR3 DNA reads TGTGCCAGCAGTTTATTCCGTGCGGGAGGTCCTCCGTTCTTC. This chain connects TRBV28 to TRBJ2-1; 8 nucleotides match TRBD2. This CDR3 comprises 14 residues. Looked up from germline, CDR1 is MDHEN and CDR2 is SYDVKM. V dropped 1 base and J dropped 15; count of bases not matched to a gene: 11.

The chain has TRBV4-1 and TRBJ1-5, with 11 bases matching TRBD1. Per germline, CDR1 MGHRA and CDR2 YSYEKL. Germline trimming cut 1 base from V and 4 bases from J; bases unmatched to any gene: 3. This CDR3 contains 16 residues. The DNA for the CDR3 is TGCGCCAGCAGCCAAGGGACAGGGGGCCTGAATCAGCCCCAGCATTTT. Encoded protein: CASSQGTGGLNQPQHF.

The V and J genes are TRBV9 and TRBJ1-5; TRBD1 might be the D (6 bases). Trimming shortened V by 2 bases and J by 3 bases, and 12 bases separated the two germline ends. The germline V gene encodes CDR1 SGDLS and CDR2 YYNGEE. The CDR3 has 15 residues. CDR3 in amino acids: CASSVEGVLNQPQHF. Here the CDR3 DNA reads TGTGCCAGCAGCGTCGAGGGGGTTCTCAATCAGCCCCAGCATTTT.

This clone was counted a single time. CDR3 bases: TGTGCCAGAAGCTTGCGGGGTAGGAAGAATCAGCCCCAGCATTTT. Its protein product is CARSLRGRKNQPQHF. The V and J genes are TRBV5-3 and TRBJ1-5; D gene uncertain. TRBV5-3 is known as an ORF, though its function is uncertain. CDR3 length: 15 amino acids. V gave up 1 base and J gave up 4 bases, with 12 bases separating them.